This T cell receptor beta chain derives from a study of beta chain features in type 1 diabetes. This clone was found once. What it binds is unknown. cDNA synthesis used the whole RNA isolate, giving expressed TCRB sequences. Generated by immunoSEQ multiplex PCR, the TCRdb table keeps only in-frame clones and is missing some. The sample gives roughly 250,000 clones, over 20% of which show up once; about 0.027% is in the top ten. Germline CDR1 MNHEY, CDR2 SVGAGI. V lost 6 bases to trimming and J lost 4 bases; unmatched junction nucleotides: 6. CDR3 length: 13 residues. Study outcomes and limitations: When Type 1 diabetes patients were examined, their TCRB CDR3s proved moderately but significantly shorter in all four CD4+ subsets.

The clonotype comes from a woman aged 40 to 49 with type 1 diabetes. The material sequenced was naive CD4+ T cells from blood. V and J are TRBV6-5 and TRBJ2-7, with 7 bases identical to TRBD1. CDR3 in amino acids: CASRTTGAYEQYF. For the CDR3, the DNA is TGTGCCAGCAGAACTACAGGGGCGTACGAGCAGTACTTC.